This T cell receptor (beta chain) comes out of a study of cytomegalovirus exposure and HLA in healthy donors. TCRdb's copy holds only in-frame clones and misses some; the assay was immunoSEQ multiplex PCR. The table has around 300,000 clones, 86% seen once. About this clone itself: The antigen is unknown.

Study results and caveats: Cytomegalovirus-associated status was assigned to roughly 160 TCR beta chains.

Trimming removed 6 bases at V and 2 bases at J, with 13 bases between. This CDR3 has 14 amino acids. Germline values: CDR1 MNHNS, CDR2 SASEGT. The chain recombines TRBV6-1 with TRBJ1-1; D gene uncertain. This receptor was obtained from a woman younger than 35 in good health and CMV-seronegative. Sequencing was done on a sample of PBMCs. CDR3 in DNA: TGTGCCAGCAGGACCGGTATAGCCAACACTGAAGCTTTCTTT. Its protein is CASRTGIANTEAFF.